This TCR beta chain was sequenced in a study of T-cell memory formation after mild COVID-19. Study as a whole: For the most part, TCR clusters were specific to one donor. General study findings and limits: Pre-infection memory already had some responding clones, implying cross-reactive memory joined.

Only a few counts were recorded for this clonotype. What it recognizes is unknown. TCRdb redid the calling of the 5' RACE reads with MiXCR, one entry per CDR3 protein. The table lists 500,000 to 650,000 distinct CDR3 sequences, 20% to 25% of them singletons, with roughly 8.1% in the top ten. The CDR3 spans 12 residues. Germline CDR1 is KGHSH and CDR2 is LQKENI. The V end was cut by 4 bases, the J end by 4 bases, with 7 bases between. This clonotype was obtained from an adult woman who had mild COVID-19 (a few samples of this study predate the infection). Cell type and time point are not known. Source material: PBMCs or a T cell subset sorted from them (not recorded which). This rearrangement joins TRBV18 to TRBJ1-1; no firm D call. In DNA form, the CDR3 reads TGTGCCAGCTCACTAGGATCCACTGAAGCTTTCTTT. This sequence encodes CASSLGSTEAFF. The full variable domain, completed using reference TRBV18 and TRBJ1-1, is NAGVMQNPRHLVRRRGQEARLRCSPMKGHSHVYWYRQLPEEGLKFMVYLQKENIIDESGMPKERFSAEFPKEGPSILRIQQVVRGDSAAYFCASSLGSTEAFFGQGTRLTVV.